Each of the 15 T cell receptor beta chains below was sequenced from the same sample in a study of shared clonotypes between healthy human individuals. Sequencing used immunoSEQ multiplex PCR; TCRdb keeps in-frame clones, though not all of them. The sample includes some 1,900,000 clones, 85% to 95% seen only once; the top ten take 1% to 1.5%. Naive CD8 cells comprised CD45RO-negative, CCR7-positively selected cells, excluding terminally differentiated effector memory CD45RA+ cells. The sample was naive CD8+ T cells sorted from blood. The receptors derive from a man aged 18-30 years in good health.

This clone is a singleton in its sample. The chain employs TRBV11-2 and TRBJ1-4; D gene unclear. The CDR3 covers 14 residues. The V gene's germline CDR1 is SGHAT and CDR2 FQNNGV. V gave up 6 bases and J gave up 0 bases, with 8 bases separating them. The CDR3 protein is CASSTTSTNEKLFF. In DNA, the CDR3 is TGTGCCAGCAGTACCACCTCAACTAATGAAAAACTGTTTTTT.

Here the CDR3 DNA reads TGCGCCAGCAATGGAGAGCCCACCTACGAGCAGTACTTC. It translates to CASNGEPTYEQYF. The genes are TRBV10-1 and TRBJ2-7; D is unresolved. The V end was cut by 7 bases, the J end by 2 bases, with 12 bases between. Germline V gene sequence: CDR1 WNHNN, CDR2 SYGVQD (reference sequence). The CDR3 consists of 13 residues.

This clone came up once. The chain carries TRBV5-1 and TRBJ2-1; TRBD2 aligns across 10 bases. Trimming cost V 0 bases and J 7 bases; bases outside gene matches: 4. The V gene's germline CDR1 is SGHRS and CDR2 YFSETQ. The CDR3 spans 15 residues. Here the CDR3 DNA reads TGCGCCAGCAGCTTGGTTGCTAGCGGGAGTAATGAGCAGTTCTTC. It translates to CASSLVASGSNEQFF.

The V and J genes are TRBV9 and TRBJ1-4, with D perhaps TRBD1 (5 bases). Trimming removed 7 bases from V and 6 bases from J, with 19 bases in between. The CDR3 is 15 amino acids. Germline CDR1 and CDR2: SGDLS and YYNGEE. CDR3 loop: CASAPSGGEDEKLFF. CDR3 bases: TGTGCCAGCGCTCCCTCCGGGGGGGAAGATGAAAAACTGTTTTTT.

The chain joins TRBV29-1 to TRBJ1-1; 7 bases map to TRBD1. The CDR3 consists of 15 residues. The V segment lost 7 bases and the J segment 0 bases; nucleotides outside the gene matches: 11. CDR1 and CDR2 (germline): SQVTM, ANQGSEA. The CDR3 sequence is CSAVGQLDMNTEAFF. DNA for the CDR3: TGCAGCGCCGTGGGACAGTTAGACATGAACACTGAAGCTTTCTTT.

This sequence joins TRBV4-1 and TRBJ2-7; D is uncertain. The germline V gene encodes CDR1 MGHRA and CDR2 YSYEKL. V lost 1 base and J lost 0, with 10 bases in between. This CDR3 is built from 15 residues. The CDR3 DNA sequence: TGCGCCAGCAGCCAAGTCCAGGACCCCTCCTACGAGCAGTACTTC. It encodes CASSQVQDPSYEQYF.

The chain uses TRBV5-6 and TRBJ2-7, with TRBD1 as a possible D gene (5 bases). Per germline, CDR1 SGHDT and CDR2 YYEEEE. With 0 bases removed from V and 3 bases from J, the gap between germline ends came to 10 bases. The CDR3 is made up of 14 amino acids. Written as DNA, the CDR3 is TGTGCCAGCAGCTTGGTCCAGGGTATCTACGAGCAGTACTTC. Its translation: CASSLVQGIYEQYF. Full variable domain (rest looked up from reference TRBV5-6 and TRBJ2-7): DAGVTQSPTHLIKTRGQQVTLRCSPKSGHDTVSWYQQALGQGPQFIFQYYEEEERQRGNFPDRFSGHQFPNYSSELNVNALLLGDSALYLCASSLVQGIYEQYFGPGTRLTVT.

J is TRBJ2-5 and V is TRBV10-3; no definite D call. This CDR3 comprises 13 residues. The V end lost 8 bases, the J end lost 2 bases, and 12 bases lay between the germline ends. Germline CDR1 is ENHRY and CDR2 is SYGVKD. CDR3: CAISAEIQETQYF. The CDR3 bases are TGTGCCATCTCTGCAGAAATTCAAGAGACCCAGTACTTC.

This clone occurred once. V usage is TRBV27 and J usage is TRBJ2-7; D gene unclear. V was clipped by 6 bases and J by 1 base, with 22 bases between them. Germline CDR1 MNHEY, CDR2 SMNVEV (reference sequence). The CDR3 length is 17 residues. The CDR3 region is CASRPLTDGSRSYEQYF. The CDR3 DNA is TGTGCCAGCAGACCTTTAACAGACGGATCAAGGTCCTACGAGCAGTACTTC.

This chain uses TRBV2 with TRBJ1-1; D is unclear. V dropped 0 bases and J dropped 1 base, with 9 bases sitting between them. The germline CDR1 and CDR2 sequences are SNHLY and FYNNEI. The CDR3 totals 15 residues. In DNA, the CDR3 is TGTGCCAGCAGTGAAGCCCCACCGGAGAACACTGAAGCTTTCTTT. This sequence encodes CASSEAPPENTEAFF.

The chain carries TRBV13 and TRBJ2-5, with D tentatively TRBD2 (7 bases). The CDR3 contains 15 residues. V was cut by 3 bases and J by 4 bases, with 15 bases left in between. Germline V gene sequence: CDR1 PRHDT, CDR2 FYEKMQ (reference sequence). In nucleotides, the CDR3 is TGTGCCAGCAGCTTTTACGGGGGGCAAGTAGAGACCCAGTACTTC. It encodes CASSFYGGQVETQYF.

This rearrangement joins TRBV27 to TRBJ2-7; D gene ambiguous. The V gene lost 1 base and the J gene lost 2 bases, with 9 bases spanning the gap. The germline CDR1 and CDR2 sequences are MNHEY and SMNVEV (reference sequence). This CDR3 region has 14 residues. As DNA, the CDR3 is TGTGCCAGCAGTTTATTTGCCCCTACCTACGAGCAGTACTTC. This translates into CASSLFAPTYEQYF.

The rearrangement uses TRBV5-6 and TRBJ2-1, with TRBD2 identical over 11 bases. The V gene's germline CDR1 is SGHDT and CDR2 YYEEEE. The CDR3 sequence is 17 residues long. J was trimmed by 6 bases and V by 4 bases; bases with no gene match: 12. This chain's CDR3 is CASSPRSGGAWGNEQFF. DNA of the CDR3: TGTGCCAGCAGCCCCCGTAGCGGGGGGGCCTGGGGCAATGAGCAGTTCTTC.

This clone was seen only once. The V call is TRBV4-2, the J call TRBJ2-1; no definite D call. V lost 0 bases and J 5 bases, leaving 11 bases between the germline ends. Germline CDR1 is LGHNA and CDR2 is YNFKEQ. The CDR3 consists of 15 residues. This CDR3 is CASSQDEGPNNEQFF. CDR3 nucleotides: TGTGCCAGCAGCCAAGATGAAGGGCCTAACAATGAGCAGTTCTTC.

The rearrangement joins TRBV6-9 to TRBJ1-4; TRBD1 matches at 9 bases. The trim removed 6 bases at V and 0 bases at J, leaving 23 bases unmatched. The V gene's germline CDR1 is MNHGY and CDR2 SVAAGI. The CDR3 loop spans 22 amino acids. The CDR3 DNA sequence: TGTGCCAGCAGACACAAAACTATAACAGGGGGCCAGTTTAATGCAACTAATGAAAAACTGTTTTTT. Its translation: CASRHKTITGGQFNATNEKLFF.